A selection of T cell receptor beta chains follows, all from one sample in a study of blood T cell repertoires in COVID-19. Clones were read by immunoSEQ multiplex PCR, and TCRdb kept only the in-frame ones, dropping some. The sample has some 64,000 clones, roughly four fifths seen once. What was sequenced was peripheral blood. Receptors were obtained from a man aged 55 to 70 with acute or convalescent COVID-19. Each CDR3 is given with its conserved first and last residue. D genes are given only for firm matches. Clone size is given for some rows only: seen once, a few or many times, or a class if the clone is expanded.

D	V	J	size	DNA	CDR3
NA	TRBV6-5	TRBJ1-2	NA	TGTGCCAGCAGCTATCAGACAGGCAACTATGGCTACACCTTC	CASSYQTGNYGYTF
NA	TRBV21-1	TRBJ1-2	NA	TGTGCCAGCAGAAAAAAGGGGGACAGGGGAAGTTGCTATGGCTACACCTTC	CASRKKGDRGSCYGYTF
TRBD1	TRBV19	TRBJ1-1	NA	TGTGCCAGTAGGCAGGACAGGGACACTGAAGCTTTCTTT	CASRQDRDTEAFF
NA	TRBV7-9	TRBJ2-2	few	TGTGCCGGGGGGACGGAGAACACCGGGGAGCTGTTTTTT	CAGGTENTGELFF
NA	TRBV20-1	TRBJ1-1	NA	TGCAGTGCTAGTCAGGGCCCGAACACTGAAGCTTTCTTT	CSASQGPNTEAFF
TRBD2	TRBV19	TRBJ2-1	NA	TGTGCCAGTAGTGGCGGGAGGGTATACAATGAGCAGTTCTTC	CASSGGRVYNEQFF
NA	TRBV7-9	TRBJ2-7	NA	TGTGCCAGCAGCTTAGCGCCCGGGTTTAGCGACGAGCAGTACTTC	CASSLAPGFSDEQYF
TRBD2	TRBV5-4	TRBJ2-1	NA	TGTGCCAGCAGCAGTACTAGCGGGAGTATATATGAGCAGTTCTTC	CASSSTSGSIYEQFF
TRBD2	TRBV9	TRBJ2-1	NA	TGTGCCAGCAGCGAAACCGGGACTAGCGGGATCCATGAGCAGTTCTTC	CASSETGTSGIHEQFF
TRBD2	TRBV19	TRBJ2-7	NA	TGTGCCAGTACTAACCGGCGGGGGAGCTCCTACGAGCAGTACTTC	CASTNRRGSSYEQYF
NA	TRBV11-2	TRBJ2-7	few	TGTGCCAGCAGCTTTCGGGGAAGCGAGCAGTACTTC	CASSFRGSEQYF
NA	TRBV7-9	TRBJ2-1	NA	TGTGCCAGCAGCCCAGAGGGAACAGGGCCAGGCCACAATGAGCAGTTCTTC	CASSPEGTGPGHNEQFF
NA	TRBV7-8	TRBJ1-1	few	TGTGCCAGCAGCCGACGGTACACTGAAGCTTTCTTT	CASSRRYTEAFF
NA	TRBV6-5	TRBJ1-3	once	TGTGCCAGCAGTTACGGGGGAGGCTCTGGAAACACCATATATTTT	CASSYGGGSGNTIYF
NA	TRBV12-3/TRBV12-4	TRBJ2-5	NA	TGTGCCAGCAGTTCCGGGACAACCCGGTACTTC	CASSSGTTRYF
NA	TRBV4-2	TRBJ1-2	NA	TGTGCCAGCAGTCGCGAGGCAGCTGGCTATGGCTACACCTTC	CASSREAAGYGYTF
NA	TRBV28	TRBJ2-3	NA	TGTGCCAGCAGTTACTACGACTCCCGCACAGATACGCAGTATTTT	CASSYYDSRTDTQYF
TRBD1	TRBV9	TRBJ1-3	NA	TGTGCCAGCAGCGTGGGGACAGGGGGCGGAAACACCATATATTTT	CASSVGTGGGNTIYF
TRBD1	TRBV27	TRBJ2-1	NA	TGTGCCAGCAGTTCGGGGGCCGGGACAGGGGTCTACAATGAGCAGTTCTTC	CASSSGAGTGVYNEQFF
NA	TRBV12-3/TRBV12-4	TRBJ2-7	NA	TGTGCCAGCAGTTTGACTCCTTACGAGCAGTACTTC	CASSLTPYEQYF
TRBD1	TRBV6-5	TRBJ1-1	NA	TGTGCCAGCAGTTGGGGGACAGGGAGGGTCAACACTGAAGCTTTCTTT	CASSWGTGRVNTEAFF
NA	TRBV28	TRBJ2-1	once	TGTGCCAGCAGTTTATCTTTGACAGGGACTTTGGTGGCTGAGCAGTTCTTC	CASSLSLTGTLVAEQFF
NA	TRBV2	TRBJ2-2	few	TGTGCCAGCAGGGGGTGGACAGCGAACACCGGGGAGCTGTTTTTT	CASRGWTANTGELFF
NA	TRBV3-1/TRBV3-2	TRBJ1-2	NA	TGTGCCAGCAGCCAAGATATCGCCGGCTATGGCTACACCTTC	CASSQDIAGYGYTF
TRBD1	TRBV6-5	TRBJ2-7	NA	TGTGCCAGCTACCCGTATGACAGGGGAAAAAGGGAGCAGTACTTC	CASYPYDRGKREQYF